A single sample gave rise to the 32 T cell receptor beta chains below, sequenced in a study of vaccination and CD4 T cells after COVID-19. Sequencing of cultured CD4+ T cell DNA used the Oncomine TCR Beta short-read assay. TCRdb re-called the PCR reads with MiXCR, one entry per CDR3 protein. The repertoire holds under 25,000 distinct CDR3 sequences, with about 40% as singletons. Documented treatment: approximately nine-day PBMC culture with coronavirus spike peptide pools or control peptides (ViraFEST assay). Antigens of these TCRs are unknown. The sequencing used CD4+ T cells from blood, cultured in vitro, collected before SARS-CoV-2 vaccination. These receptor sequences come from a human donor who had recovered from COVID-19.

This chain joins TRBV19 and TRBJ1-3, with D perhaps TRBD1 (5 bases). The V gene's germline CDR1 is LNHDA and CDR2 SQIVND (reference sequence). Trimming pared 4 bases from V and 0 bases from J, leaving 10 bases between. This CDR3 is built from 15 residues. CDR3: CASSTGTDSGNTIYF. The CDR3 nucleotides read TGTGCCAGTAGTACCGGGACCGACTCTGGAAACACCATATATTTT.

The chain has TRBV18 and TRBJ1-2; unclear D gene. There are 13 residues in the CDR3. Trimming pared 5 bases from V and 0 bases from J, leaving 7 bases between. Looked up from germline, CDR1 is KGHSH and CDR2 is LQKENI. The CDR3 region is CASSTDANYGYTF. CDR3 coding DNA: TGTGCCAGCTCAACCGATGCTAACTATGGCTACACCTTC.

The CDR3 DNA sequence: TGCGCCAGCAGACTGACTGGCCCGGATAATTCACCCCTCCACTTT. Protein: CASRLTGPDNSPLHF. V and J are TRBV5-1 and TRBJ1-6, with D unclear. The CDR3 is 15 residues long. V lost 5 bases to trimming and J lost 5 bases, with 14 bases between them. Germline CDR1 SGHRS, CDR2 YFSETQ.

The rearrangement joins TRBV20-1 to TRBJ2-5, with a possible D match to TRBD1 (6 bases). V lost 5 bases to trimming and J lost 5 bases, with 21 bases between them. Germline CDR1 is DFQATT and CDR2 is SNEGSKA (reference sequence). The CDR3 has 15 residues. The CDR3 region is CSASAVAGVGETQYF. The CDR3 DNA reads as TGCAGTGCTTCTGCGGTGGCAGGGGTGGGCGAGACCCAGTACTTC.

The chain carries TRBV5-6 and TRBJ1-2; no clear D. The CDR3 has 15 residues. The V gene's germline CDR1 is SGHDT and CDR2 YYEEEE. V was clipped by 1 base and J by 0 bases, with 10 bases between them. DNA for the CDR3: TGTGCCAGCAGCTTGCGTCGCAGGACTAACTATGGCTACACCTTC. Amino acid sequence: CASSLRRRTNYGYTF.

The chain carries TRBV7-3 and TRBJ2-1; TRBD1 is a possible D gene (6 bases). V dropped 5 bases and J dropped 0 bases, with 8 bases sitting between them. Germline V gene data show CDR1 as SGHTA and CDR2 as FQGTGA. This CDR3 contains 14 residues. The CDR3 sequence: CASSRGGSYNEQFF. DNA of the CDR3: TGTGCCAGCAGCCGAGGGGGCTCCTACAATGAGCAGTTCTTC. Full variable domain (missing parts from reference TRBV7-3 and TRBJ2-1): GAGVSQTPSNKVTEKGKYVELRCDPISGHTALYWYRQSLGQGPEFLIYFQGTGAADDSGLPNDRFFAVRPEGSVSTLKIQRTERGDSAVYLCASSRGGSYNEQFFGPGTRLTVL.

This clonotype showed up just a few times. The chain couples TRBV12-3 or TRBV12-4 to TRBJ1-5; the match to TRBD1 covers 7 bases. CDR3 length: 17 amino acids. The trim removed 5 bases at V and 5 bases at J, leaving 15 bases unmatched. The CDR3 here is CASSKRPGRGEDQPQHF. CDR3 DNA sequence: TGTGCCAGCAGTAAACGACCTGGCAGGGGGGAAGATCAGCCCCAGCATTTT.

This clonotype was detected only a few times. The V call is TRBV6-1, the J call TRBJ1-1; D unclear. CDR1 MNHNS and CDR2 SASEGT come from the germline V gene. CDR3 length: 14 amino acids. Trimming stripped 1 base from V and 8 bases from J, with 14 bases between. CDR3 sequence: CASSEVGSTKEAFF. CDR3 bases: TGTGCCAGCAGTGAAGTGGGCAGCACTAAAGAAGCTTTCTTT.

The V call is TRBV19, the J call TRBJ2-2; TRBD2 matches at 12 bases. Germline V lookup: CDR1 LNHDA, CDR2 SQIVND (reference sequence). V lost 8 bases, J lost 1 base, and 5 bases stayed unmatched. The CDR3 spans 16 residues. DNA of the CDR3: TGTGCCAGTCGACTAGCGGGAGTCGTGAACACCGGGGAGCTGTTTTTT. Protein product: CASRLAGVVNTGELFF.

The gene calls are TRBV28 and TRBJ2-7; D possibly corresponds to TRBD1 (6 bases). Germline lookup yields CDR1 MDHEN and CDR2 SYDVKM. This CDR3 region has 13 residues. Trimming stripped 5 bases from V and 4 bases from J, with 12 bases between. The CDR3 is CASSLDSRYEQYF. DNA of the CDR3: TGTGCCAGCAGTCTGGACAGTCGTTACGAGCAGTACTTC. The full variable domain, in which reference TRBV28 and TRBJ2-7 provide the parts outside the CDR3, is DVKVTQSSRYLVKRTGEKVFLECVQDMDHENMFWYRQDPGLGLRLIYFSYDVKMKEKGDIPEGYSVSREKKERFSLILESASTNQTSMYLCASSLDSRYEQYFGPGTRLTVT.

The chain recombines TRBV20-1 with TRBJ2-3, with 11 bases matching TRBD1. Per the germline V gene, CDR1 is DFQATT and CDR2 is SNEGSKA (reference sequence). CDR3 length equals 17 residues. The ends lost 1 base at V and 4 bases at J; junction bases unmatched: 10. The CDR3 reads CSARVYWTGGLPDTQYF. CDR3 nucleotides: TGCAGTGCTAGAGTTTATTGGACAGGGGGCCTACCAGATACGCAGTATTTT.

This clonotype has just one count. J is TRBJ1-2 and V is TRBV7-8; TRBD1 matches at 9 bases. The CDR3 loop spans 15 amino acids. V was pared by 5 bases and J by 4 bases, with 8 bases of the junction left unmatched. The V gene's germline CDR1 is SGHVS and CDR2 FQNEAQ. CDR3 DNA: TGTGCCAGCAGCCCAACAGGGGGCTCGGGCTATGGCTACACCTTC. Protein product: CASSPTGGSGYGYTF.

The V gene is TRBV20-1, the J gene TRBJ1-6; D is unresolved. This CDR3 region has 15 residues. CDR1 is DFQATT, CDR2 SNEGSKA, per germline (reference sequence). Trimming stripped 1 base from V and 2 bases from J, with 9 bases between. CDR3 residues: CSARGGETYNSPLHF. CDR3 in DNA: TGCAGTGCTAGAGGCGGGGAGACCTATAATTCACCCCTCCACTTT.

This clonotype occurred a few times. The DNA for the CDR3 is TGTGCCAGTTTGGGGACAGGCCTCTCTGGGGCCAACGTCCTGACTTTC. Protein: CASLGTGLSGANVLTF. The V and J genes are TRBV19 and TRBJ2-6; 8 bases are a match to TRBD1. This CDR3 region has 16 residues. CDR1 and CDR2 from the germline V gene are LNHDA and SQIVND (reference sequence). Trimming removed 8 bases from V and 0 bases from J; junction bases left unmatched: 6.

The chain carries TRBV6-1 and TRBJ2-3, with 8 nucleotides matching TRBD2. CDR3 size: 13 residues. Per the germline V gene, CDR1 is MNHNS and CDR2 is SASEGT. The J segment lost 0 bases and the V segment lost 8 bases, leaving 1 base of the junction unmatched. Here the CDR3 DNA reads TGTGCCAGCTCTAGCGGGAGCACAGATACGCAGTATTTT. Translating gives CASSSGSTDTQYF.

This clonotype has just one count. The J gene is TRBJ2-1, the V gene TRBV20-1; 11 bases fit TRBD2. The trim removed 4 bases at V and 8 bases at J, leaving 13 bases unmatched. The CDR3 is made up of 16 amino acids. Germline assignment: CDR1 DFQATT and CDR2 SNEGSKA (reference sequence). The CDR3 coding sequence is TGCAGTGCTATTGCCCCCGCTAGCGGGAGGACGGATGAGCAGTTCTTC. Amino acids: CSAIAPASGRTDEQFF.

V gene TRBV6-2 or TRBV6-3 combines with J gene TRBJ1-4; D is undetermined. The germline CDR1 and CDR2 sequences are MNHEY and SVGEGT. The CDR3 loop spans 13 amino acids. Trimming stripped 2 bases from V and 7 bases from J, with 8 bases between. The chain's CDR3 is CASSYNLGEKLFF. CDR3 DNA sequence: TGTGCCAGCAGTTACAATTTGGGTGAAAAACTGTTTTTT.

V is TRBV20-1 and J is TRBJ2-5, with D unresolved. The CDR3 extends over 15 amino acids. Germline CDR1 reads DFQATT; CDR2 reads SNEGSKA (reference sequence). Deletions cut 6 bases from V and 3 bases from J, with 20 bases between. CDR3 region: CSADVGNRVEETQYF. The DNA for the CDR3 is TGCAGTGCCGACGTCGGCAATCGCGTAGAAGAGACCCAGTACTTC.

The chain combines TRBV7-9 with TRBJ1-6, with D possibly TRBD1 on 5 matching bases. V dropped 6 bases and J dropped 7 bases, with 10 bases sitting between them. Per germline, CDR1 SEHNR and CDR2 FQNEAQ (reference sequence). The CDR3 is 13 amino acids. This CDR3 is CASSQEGNSPLHF. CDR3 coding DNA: TGTGCCAGCAGTCAAGAGGGGAATTCACCCCTCCACTTT.

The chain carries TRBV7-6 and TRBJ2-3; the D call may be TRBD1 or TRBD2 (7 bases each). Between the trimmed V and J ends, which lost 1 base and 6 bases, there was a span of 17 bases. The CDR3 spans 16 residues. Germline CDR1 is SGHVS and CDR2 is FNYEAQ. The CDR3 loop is CASSLVGEGARDTQYF. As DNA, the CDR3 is TGTGCCAGCAGCTTAGTCGGGGAGGGGGCGAGGGATACGCAGTATTTT.

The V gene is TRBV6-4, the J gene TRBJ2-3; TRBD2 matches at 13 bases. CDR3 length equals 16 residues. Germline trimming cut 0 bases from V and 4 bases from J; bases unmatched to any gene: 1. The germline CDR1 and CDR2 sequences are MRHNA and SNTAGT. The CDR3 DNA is TGTGCCAGCAGTGACTCAGGGACTAGCGGGGCAGATACGCAGTATTTT. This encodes CASSDSGTSGADTQYF.

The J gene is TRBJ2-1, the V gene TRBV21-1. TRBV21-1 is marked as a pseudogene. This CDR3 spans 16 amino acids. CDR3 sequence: CARYKNGGSSYNEQFF. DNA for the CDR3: TGTGCCAGATACAAAAACGGCGGGAGTTCCTACAATGAGCAGTTCTTC.

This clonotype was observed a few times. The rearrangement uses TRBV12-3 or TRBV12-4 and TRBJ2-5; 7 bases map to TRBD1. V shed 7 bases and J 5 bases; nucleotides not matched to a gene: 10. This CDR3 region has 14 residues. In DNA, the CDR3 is TGTGCCAGCATTAAGGACAGGTTGGGGGAGACCCAGTACTTC. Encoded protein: CASIKDRLGETQYF.

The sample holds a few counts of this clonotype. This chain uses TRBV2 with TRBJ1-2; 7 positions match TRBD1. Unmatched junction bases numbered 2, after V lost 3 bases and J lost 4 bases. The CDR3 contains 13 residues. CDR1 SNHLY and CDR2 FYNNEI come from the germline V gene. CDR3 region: CASSEGQFYGYTF. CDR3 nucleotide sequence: TGTGCCAGCAGTGAGGGACAGTTCTATGGCTACACCTTC.

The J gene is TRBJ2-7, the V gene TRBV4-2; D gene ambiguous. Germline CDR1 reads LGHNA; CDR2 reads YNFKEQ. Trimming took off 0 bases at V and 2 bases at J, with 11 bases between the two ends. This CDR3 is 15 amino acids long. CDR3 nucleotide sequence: TGTGCCAGCAGCCAAGAGGGCGGTATAGCCTACGAGCAGTACTTC. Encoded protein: CASSQEGGIAYEQYF.

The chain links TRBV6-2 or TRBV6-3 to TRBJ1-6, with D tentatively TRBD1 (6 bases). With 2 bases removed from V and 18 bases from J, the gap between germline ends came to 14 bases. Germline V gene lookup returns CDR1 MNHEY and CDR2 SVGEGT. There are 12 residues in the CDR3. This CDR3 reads CASSYEHRAAHF. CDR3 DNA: TGTGCCAGCAGTTACGAGCACAGGGCGGCCCACTTT.

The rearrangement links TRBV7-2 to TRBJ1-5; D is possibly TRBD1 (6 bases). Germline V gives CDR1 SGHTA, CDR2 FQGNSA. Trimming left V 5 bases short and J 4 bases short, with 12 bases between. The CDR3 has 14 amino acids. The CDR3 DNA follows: TGTGCCAGCAGCCTACAGGGTAGTAATCAGCCCCAGCATTTT. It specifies CASSLQGSNQPQHF.

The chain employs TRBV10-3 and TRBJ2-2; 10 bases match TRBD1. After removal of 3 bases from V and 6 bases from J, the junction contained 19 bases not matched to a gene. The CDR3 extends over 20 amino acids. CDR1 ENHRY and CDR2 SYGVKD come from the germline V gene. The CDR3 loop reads CAISDSAGQGLRGLPGELFF. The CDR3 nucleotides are TGTGCCATCAGTGACTCTGCGGGACAGGGGCTCAGGGGCCTACCCGGGGAGCTGTTTTTT.

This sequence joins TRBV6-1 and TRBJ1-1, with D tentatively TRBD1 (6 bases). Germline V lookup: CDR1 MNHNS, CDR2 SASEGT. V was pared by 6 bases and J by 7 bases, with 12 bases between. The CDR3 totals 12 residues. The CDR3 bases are TGTGCCAGCAGGAAACAGGGAAATGAAGCTTTCTTT. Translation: CASRKQGNEAFF.

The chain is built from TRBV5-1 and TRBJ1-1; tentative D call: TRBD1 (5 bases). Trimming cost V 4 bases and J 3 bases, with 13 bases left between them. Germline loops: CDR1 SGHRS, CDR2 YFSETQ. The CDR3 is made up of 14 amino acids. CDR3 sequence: CASSALGVDTEAFF. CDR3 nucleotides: TGCGCCAGCAGCGCGTTGGGGGTTGACACTGAAGCTTTCTTT.

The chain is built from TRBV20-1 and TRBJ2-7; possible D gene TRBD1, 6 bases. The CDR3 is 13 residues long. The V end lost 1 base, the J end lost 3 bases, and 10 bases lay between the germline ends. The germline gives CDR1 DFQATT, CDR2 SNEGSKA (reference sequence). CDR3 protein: CSARVQGRYEQYF. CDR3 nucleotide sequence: TGCAGTGCTAGAGTACAGGGCCGCTACGAGCAGTACTTC.

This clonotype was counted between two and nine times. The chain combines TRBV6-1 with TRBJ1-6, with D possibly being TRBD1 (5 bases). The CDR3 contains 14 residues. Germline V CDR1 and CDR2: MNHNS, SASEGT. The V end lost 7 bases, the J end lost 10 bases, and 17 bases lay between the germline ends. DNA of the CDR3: TGTGCCAGCAAATGGGCCGGGGGGTCCTCACCCCTCCACTTT. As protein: CASKWAGGSSPLHF.